This TCR beta chain was recovered during a study of blood T cell repertoires in COVID-19. Study overall: The United States, Italy and Spain provided the acute and convalescent COVID-19 samples. Sample material is recorded as cDNA or gDNA derived from T cells, B-cell-depleted T cells, or PBMCs.

The CDR3 spans 13 residues. Germline values: CDR1 KGHSH, CDR2 LQKENI. The germline V and J ends were trimmed by 2 bases and 6 bases, with 11 bases remaining between them. Generated by immunoSEQ multiplex PCR, the TCRdb table keeps only in-frame clones and is missing some. The table has more than 85,000 clones, 84% seen once. The sequence was obtained from a man aged 35-49 years with active or convalescent COVID-19. The sequenced sample was peripheral blood. V usage is TRBV18 and J usage is TRBJ2-7; D is uncertain. CDR3 region: CASSPSQEIEQYF. The DNA of the CDR3 is TGTGCCAGCTCACCATCCCAGGAAATCGAGCAGTACTTC. Full variable domain (remainder filled in from reference TRBV18 and TRBJ2-7): NAGVMQNPRHLVRRRGQEARLRCSPMKGHSHVYWYRQLPEEGLKFMVYLQKENIIDESGMPKERFSAEFPKEGPSILRIQQVVRGDSAAYFCASSPSQEIEQYFGPGTRLTVT.